This T cell receptor (beta chain) stems from a study of CD8 T cells in ankylosing spondylitis. This clonotype appeared many times. The authors made TCR beta libraries by quantitative 5'-RACE with molecular barcodes. TCRdb reprocessed the 5' RACE reads with MiXCR, giving one entry per CDR3 protein. The sample contains roughly 250,000 distinct CDR3 sequences, around 9.1% of which appear only once. The CDR3 has 12 residues. Germline loops: CDR1 SQVTM, CDR2 ANQGSEA. Trimming cost V 4 bases and J 7 bases, with 11 bases left between them. The specimen was blood, either unsorted or a sorted T cell fraction (not recorded which). This chain joins TRBV29-1 and TRBJ1-5; no firm D call. The origin of this receptor is a male donor with ankylosing spondylitis or in good health (not recorded which). The CDR3, as DNA: TGCAGCGTTGTTGGGTTCCCCCAGCCCCAGCATTTT. Encoded protein: CSVVGFPQPQHF.